The following is a T cell receptor beta chain sequence with its context. Its matching antigen is unknown. This sample was included in a study of T cells in Graves' hyperthyroidism and ophthalmopathy. Study conclusions and caveats: Most thyroid clonotypes with frequency above 0.001 were detected in blood.

Germline lookup yields CDR1 MNHNS and CDR2 SASEGT. CDR3 size: 15 residues. V lost 4 bases, J lost 8 bases, and 21 bases lay in between. Template material for amplifying TCR beta CDR3 regions consisted of RNA transcripts. HTBI primers drove first-round RT-PCR of the TCR CDR3. TCRdb reprocessed the multiplex PCR reads via MiXCR and lists one record per CDR3 protein. The repertoire holds a few hundred thousand distinct CDR3 sequences, with roughly 50% as singletons. Disease duration under 2 months; hyperthyroidism patients were aged 18 to 65. Uncontrolled infection, other autoimmune disease, pregnancy or lactation disqualified patients from enrolment. The diagnostic basis comprised clinical symptoms, serum thyroxine and TRAb, thyroid ultrasound and orbital computed tomography.

This clonotype was sampled from a woman younger than 35 with Graves' hyperthyroidism. V is TRBV6-1 and J is TRBJ2-7; D might be TRBD1 (6 bases). Sequencing was carried out using peripheral blood or thyroid tissue (not recorded which). CDR3 nucleotide sequence: TGTGCCAGCAGTGCCTCAGGGGTGCCGTACGACAAGCAGTACTTC. It translates to CASSASGVPYDKQYF.